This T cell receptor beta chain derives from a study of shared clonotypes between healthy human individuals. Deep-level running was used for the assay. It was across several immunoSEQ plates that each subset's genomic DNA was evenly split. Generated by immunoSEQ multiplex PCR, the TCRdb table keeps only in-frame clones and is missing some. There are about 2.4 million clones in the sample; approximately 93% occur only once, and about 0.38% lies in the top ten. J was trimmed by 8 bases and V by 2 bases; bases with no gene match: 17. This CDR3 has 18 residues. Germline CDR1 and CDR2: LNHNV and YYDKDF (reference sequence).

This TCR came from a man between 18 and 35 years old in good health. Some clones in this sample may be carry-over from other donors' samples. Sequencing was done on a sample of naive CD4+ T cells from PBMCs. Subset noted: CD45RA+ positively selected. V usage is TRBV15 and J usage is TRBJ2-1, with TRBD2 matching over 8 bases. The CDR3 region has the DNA TGTGCCACCAGCAGACCAGGTCTGTGGACTAGCCCATTAGATGAGCAGTTCTTC. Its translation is CATSRPGLWTSPLDEQFF.